Each of the 10 T cell receptor beta chains below was sequenced from the same sample in a study of vaccination and CD4 T cells after COVID-19. The antigens of these receptors remain unknown. With the Oncomine TCR Beta short-read assay, DNA from cultured CD4+ T cells was sequenced. Each CDR3 protein gets one entry after TCRdb re-called the PCR reads with MiXCR. This table holds approximately 18,000 distinct CDR3 sequences, roughly 27% found once. Described treatment: approximately 9-day PBMC culture with coronavirus spike peptide pools or control peptides (ViraFEST assay). Sequenced input: cultured CD4+ T cells from blood. The receptors derive from a human donor with COVID-19.

This clonotype was observed a few times. J is TRBJ2-7 and V is TRBV7-2; the D is unclear. The CDR3 spans 13 residues. V lost 2 bases and J lost 3, with 8 bases in between. From germline, CDR1 is SGHTA and CDR2 FQGNSA. CDR3 residues: CASSLNLGYEQYF. Here the CDR3 DNA reads TGTGCCAGCAGCTTAAATTTGGGCTACGAGCAGTACTTC.

The CDR3, as DNA: TGTGCCAGCAGCTTTGTGGAGCTCGGGGAGCTGTTTTTT. It yields the protein CASSFVELGELFF. The chain couples TRBV7-2 to TRBJ2-2, with D hard to call. Deletions cut 3 bases from V and 7 bases from J, with 9 bases between. CDR3 length: 13 residues. Per germline, CDR1 SGHTA and CDR2 FQGNSA.

This chain uses TRBV15 with TRBJ2-1, with TRBD1 matching 8 bases. Germline CDR1 LNHNV, CDR2 YYDKDF (reference sequence). V shed 0 bases and J 5 bases; nucleotides not matched to a gene: 3. The CDR3 is 15 residues long. The CDR3 protein is CATSRDRGLNNEQFF. The CDR3 DNA is TGTGCCACCAGCAGAGACAGGGGGCTAAACAATGAGCAGTTCTTC.

This clonotype was seen a handful of times. The V gene is TRBV7-2, the J gene TRBJ2-3; TRBD2 is a possible D gene (6 bases). Germline V gives CDR1 SGHTA, CDR2 FQGNSA. Deletions cut 1 base from V and 2 bases from J, with 16 bases between. This CDR3 region has 17 residues. CDR3 loop: CASSLGLRGPTTDTQYF. CDR3 in DNA: TGTGCCAGCAGCTTAGGTTTGCGGGGCCCCACCACAGATACGCAGTATTTT.

The rearrangement joins TRBV27 to TRBJ2-5, with TRBD2 matching over 7 bases. The CDR3 is made up of 16 amino acids. Germline CDR1 MNHEY, CDR2 SMNVEV (reference sequence). The V segment lost 6 bases and the J segment 5 bases; nucleotides outside the gene matches: 15. The CDR3 protein is CASSDLGGLFIETQYF. The CDR3 DNA follows: TGTGCCAGCAGCGACCTTGGGGGACTATTCATCGAGACCCAGTACTTC.

This clonotype was seen a few times. The chain combines TRBV2 with TRBJ2-5, with D perhaps TRBD1 (5 bases). The CDR3 loop spans 12 amino acids. Trimming pared 7 bases from V and 7 bases from J, leaving 13 bases between. The germline V gene has CDR1 SNHLY and CDR2 FYNNEI. CDR3 protein: CASNLLRGTQYF. CDR3 bases: TGTGCCAGCAACCTCTTAAGGGGGACCCAGTACTTC.

This chain joins TRBV9 and TRBJ2-3; D possibly uses TRBD1 or TRBD2 (5 bases each). The CDR3 loop spans 17 amino acids. From germline, CDR1 is SGDLS and CDR2 YYNGEE. Trimming removed 10 bases from V and 2 bases from J, with 26 bases in between. The CDR3 nucleotides are TGTGCCCGGGATCCGGGGCGAAGAGATCGATACACAGATACGCAGTATTTT. Amino acid sequence: CARDPGRRDRYTDTQYF.

This clonotype showed up just a few times. The rearrangement links TRBV6-1 to TRBJ1-6; weak D call: TRBD1 (5 bases). Germline V lookup: CDR1 MNHNS, CDR2 SASEGT. Trimming cost V 5 bases and J 17 bases, with 19 bases left between them. The CDR3 is 13 residues long. CDR3 residues: CASSQRSVGTVHF. CDR3 DNA: TGTGCCAGCAGTCAACGATCGGTGGGGACGGTCCACTTT.

This sequence joins TRBV28 and TRBJ2-7; 12 bases align to TRBD1. The CDR3 has 16 amino acids. J was trimmed by 5 bases and V by 4 bases; bases with no gene match: 9. Germline loops: CDR1 MDHEN, CDR2 SYDVKM. The CDR3 region has the DNA TGTGCCAGCAGTTCCGGACCGGGACAGGGGGCTAACGAGCAGTACTTC. Protein: CASSSGPGQGANEQYF.

This clonotype was seen more than once but under ten times. This chain connects TRBV7-2 to TRBJ2-5; 11 bases map to TRBD1. This CDR3 is 14 amino acids long. J gave up 2 bases and V 5 bases, and 1 base lay outside the gene matches. Per the germline V gene, CDR1 is SGHTA and CDR2 is FQGNSA. CDR3 loop: CASSRDRGQETQYF. In DNA form, the CDR3 reads TGTGCCAGCAGCCGGGACAGGGGGCAAGAGACCCAGTACTTC.